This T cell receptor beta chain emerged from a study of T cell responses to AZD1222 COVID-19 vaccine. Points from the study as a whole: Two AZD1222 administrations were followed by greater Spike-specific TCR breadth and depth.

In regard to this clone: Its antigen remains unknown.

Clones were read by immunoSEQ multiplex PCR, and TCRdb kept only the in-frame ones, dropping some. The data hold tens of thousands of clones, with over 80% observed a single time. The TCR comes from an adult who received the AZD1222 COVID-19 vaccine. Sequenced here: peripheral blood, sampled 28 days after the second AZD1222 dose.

The CDR3 loop reads CSVGLVEETQYF. CDR3 bases: TGCAGCGTAGGACTAGTGGAAGAGACCCAGTACTTC. The rearrangement uses TRBV29-1 and TRBJ2-5; TRBD2 aligns across 7 bases. The CDR3 covers 12 residues. The J segment lost 3 bases and the V segment lost 6 bases, leaving 4 bases of the junction unmatched. CDR1 SQVTM and CDR2 ANQGSEA come from the germline V gene.